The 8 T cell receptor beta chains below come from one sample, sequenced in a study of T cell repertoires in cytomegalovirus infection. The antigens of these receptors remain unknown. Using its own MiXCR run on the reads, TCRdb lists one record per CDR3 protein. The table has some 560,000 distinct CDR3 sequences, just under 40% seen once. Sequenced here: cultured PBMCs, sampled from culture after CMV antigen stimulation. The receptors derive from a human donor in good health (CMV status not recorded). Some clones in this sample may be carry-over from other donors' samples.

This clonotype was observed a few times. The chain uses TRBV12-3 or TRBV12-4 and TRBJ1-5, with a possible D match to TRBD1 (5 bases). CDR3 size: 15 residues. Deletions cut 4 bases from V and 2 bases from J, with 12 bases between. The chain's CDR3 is CASSWGSEGNQPQHF. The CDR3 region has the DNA TGTGCCAGCAGTTGGGGCAGTGAGGGCAATCAGCCCCAGCATTTT.

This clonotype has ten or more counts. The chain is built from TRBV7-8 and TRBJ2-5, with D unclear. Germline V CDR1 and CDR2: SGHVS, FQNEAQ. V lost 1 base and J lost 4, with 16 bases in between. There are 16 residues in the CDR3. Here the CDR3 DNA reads TGTGCCAGCAGCTTAGGGCCCGCTTTACTGTTAGAGACCCAGTACTTC. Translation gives CASSLGPALLLETQYF.

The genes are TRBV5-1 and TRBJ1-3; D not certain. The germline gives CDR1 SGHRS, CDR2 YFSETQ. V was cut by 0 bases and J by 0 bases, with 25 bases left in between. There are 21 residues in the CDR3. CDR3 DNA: TGCGCCAGCAGCTTGGGCCGTGCCCGCGCCGACGGCGGCCTCTCTGGAAACACCATATATTTT. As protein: CASSLGRARADGGLSGNTIYF.

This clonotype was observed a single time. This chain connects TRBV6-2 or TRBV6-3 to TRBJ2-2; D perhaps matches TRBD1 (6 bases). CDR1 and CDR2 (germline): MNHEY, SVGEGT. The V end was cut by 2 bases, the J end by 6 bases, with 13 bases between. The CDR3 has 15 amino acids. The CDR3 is CASSYHQGTSGELFF. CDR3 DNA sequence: TGTGCCAGCAGTTACCACCAGGGGACGTCCGGGGAGCTGTTTTTT.

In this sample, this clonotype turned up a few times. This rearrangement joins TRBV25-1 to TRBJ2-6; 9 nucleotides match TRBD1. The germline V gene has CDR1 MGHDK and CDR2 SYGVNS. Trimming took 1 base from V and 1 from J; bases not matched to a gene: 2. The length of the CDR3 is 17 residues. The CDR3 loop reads CASSEWGTGSGANVLTF. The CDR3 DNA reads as TGTGCCAGCAGTGAATGGGGGACAGGGTCTGGGGCCAACGTCCTGACTTTC.

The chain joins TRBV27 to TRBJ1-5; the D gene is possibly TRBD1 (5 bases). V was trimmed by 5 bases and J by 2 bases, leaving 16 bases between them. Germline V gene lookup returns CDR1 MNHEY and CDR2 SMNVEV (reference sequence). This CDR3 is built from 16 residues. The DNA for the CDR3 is TGTGCCAGCAGTCCCCAGGGTGTATTGGGCAATCAGCCCCAGCATTTT. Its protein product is CASSPQGVLGNQPQHF.

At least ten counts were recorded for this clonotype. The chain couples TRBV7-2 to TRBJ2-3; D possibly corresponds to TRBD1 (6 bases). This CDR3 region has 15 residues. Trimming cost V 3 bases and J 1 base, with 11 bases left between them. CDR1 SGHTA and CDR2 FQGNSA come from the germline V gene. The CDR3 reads CASSFTWTGTDTQYF. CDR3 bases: TGTGCCAGCAGCTTCACCTGGACAGGCACAGATACGCAGTATTTT.

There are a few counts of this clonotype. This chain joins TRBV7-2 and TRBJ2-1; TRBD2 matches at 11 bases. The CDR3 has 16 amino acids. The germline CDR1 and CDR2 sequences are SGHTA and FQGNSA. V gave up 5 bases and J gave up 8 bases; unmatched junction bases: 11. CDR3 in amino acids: CASSTLLAGGGDEQFF. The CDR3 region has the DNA TGTGCCAGCAGCACGCTTCTAGCGGGAGGAGGGGATGAGCAGTTCTTC.